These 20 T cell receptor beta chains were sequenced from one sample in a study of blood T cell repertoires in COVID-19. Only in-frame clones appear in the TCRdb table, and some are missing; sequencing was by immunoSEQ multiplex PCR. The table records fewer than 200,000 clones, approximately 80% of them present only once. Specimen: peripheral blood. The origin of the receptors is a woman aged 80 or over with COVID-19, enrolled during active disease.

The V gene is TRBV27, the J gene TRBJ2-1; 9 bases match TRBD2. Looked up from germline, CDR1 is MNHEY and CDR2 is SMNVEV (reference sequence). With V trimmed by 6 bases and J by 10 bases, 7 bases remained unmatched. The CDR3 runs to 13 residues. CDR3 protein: CASRGVAGVEQFF. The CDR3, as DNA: TGTGCCAGCAGGGGGGTAGCGGGAGTCGAGCAGTTCTTC.

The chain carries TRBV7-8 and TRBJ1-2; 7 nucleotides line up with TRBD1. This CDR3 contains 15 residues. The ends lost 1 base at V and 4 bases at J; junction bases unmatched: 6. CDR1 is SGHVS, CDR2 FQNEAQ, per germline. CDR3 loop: CASSLGDSDTYGYTF. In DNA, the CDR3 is TGTGCCAGCAGCTTAGGGGACAGCGATACCTATGGCTACACCTTC. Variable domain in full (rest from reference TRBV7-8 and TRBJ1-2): GAGVSQSPRYKVAKRGQDVALRCDPISGHVSLFWYQQALGQGPEFLTYFQNEAQLDKSGLPSDRFFAERPEGSVSTLKIQRTQQEDSAVYLCASSLGDSDTYGYTFGSGTRLTVV.

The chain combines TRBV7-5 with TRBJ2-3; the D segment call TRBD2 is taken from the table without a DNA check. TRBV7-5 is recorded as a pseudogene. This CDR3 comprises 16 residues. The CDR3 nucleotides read TGTGCCAGAAGCTTAGTATCCTGCGGGGTAACAGATACGCAGTATTTT. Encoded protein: CARSLVSCGVTDTQYF.

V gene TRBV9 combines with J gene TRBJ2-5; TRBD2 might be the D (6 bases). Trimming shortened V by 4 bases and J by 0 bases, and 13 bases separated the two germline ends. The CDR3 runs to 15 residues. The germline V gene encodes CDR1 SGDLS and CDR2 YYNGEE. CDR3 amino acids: CASSKWAGNQETQYF. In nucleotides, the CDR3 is TGTGCCAGCAGCAAGTGGGCGGGGAACCAAGAGACCCAGTACTTC.

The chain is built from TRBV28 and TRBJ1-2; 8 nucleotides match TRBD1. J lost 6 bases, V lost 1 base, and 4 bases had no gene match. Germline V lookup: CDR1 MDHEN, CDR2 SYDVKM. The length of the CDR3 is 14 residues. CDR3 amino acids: CASSLSDRADGYTF. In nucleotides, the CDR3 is TGTGCCAGCAGTTTATCGGACAGGGCCGATGGCTACACCTTC.

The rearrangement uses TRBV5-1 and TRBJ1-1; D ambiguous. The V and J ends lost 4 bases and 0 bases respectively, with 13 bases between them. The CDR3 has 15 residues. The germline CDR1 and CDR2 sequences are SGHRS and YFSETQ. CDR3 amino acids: CASSLGSGMNTEAFF. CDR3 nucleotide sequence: TGCGCCAGCAGCCTCGGGAGTGGGATGAACACTGAAGCTTTCTTT.

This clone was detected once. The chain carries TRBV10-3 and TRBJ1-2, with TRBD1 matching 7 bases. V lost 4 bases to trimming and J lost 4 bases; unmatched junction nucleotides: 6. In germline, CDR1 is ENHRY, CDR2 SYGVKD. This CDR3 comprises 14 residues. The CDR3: CAISGKQGPYGYTF. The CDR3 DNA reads TGTGCCATCAGTGGGAAACAGGGGCCCTATGGCTACACCTTC.

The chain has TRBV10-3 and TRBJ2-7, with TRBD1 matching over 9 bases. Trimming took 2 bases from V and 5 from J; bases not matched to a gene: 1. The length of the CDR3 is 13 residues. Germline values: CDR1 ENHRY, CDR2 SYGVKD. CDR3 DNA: TGTGCCATCAGTGAGAGGGACAGGGACGAGCAGTACTTC. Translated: CAISERDRDEQYF.

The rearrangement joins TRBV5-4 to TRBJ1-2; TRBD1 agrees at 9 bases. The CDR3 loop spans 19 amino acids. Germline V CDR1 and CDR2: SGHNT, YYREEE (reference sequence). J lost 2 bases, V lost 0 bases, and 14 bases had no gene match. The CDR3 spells CASSLDPGTGISLNYGYTF. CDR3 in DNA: TGTGCCAGCAGCTTGGACCCCGGGACAGGGATTTCATTGAACTATGGCTACACCTTC.

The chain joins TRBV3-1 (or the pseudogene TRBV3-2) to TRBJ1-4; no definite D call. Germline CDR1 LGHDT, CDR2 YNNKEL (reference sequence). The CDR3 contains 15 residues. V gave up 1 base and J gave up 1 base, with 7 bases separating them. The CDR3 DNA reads TGTGCCAGCAGCCAAGCCCCCGGAACTAATGAAAAACTGTTTTTT. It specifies CASSQAPGTNEKLFF.

CDR3 in amino acids: CASSPDRGDQPQHF. The DNA for the CDR3 is TGCGCCAGCAGCCCCGACAGGGGGGATCAGCCCCAGCATTTT. The chain carries TRBV5-1 and TRBJ1-5, with 9 bases matching TRBD1. The CDR3 extends over 14 amino acids. Trimming removed 4 bases from V and 5 bases from J; junction bases left unmatched: 4. CDR1 is SGHRS and CDR2 is YFSETQ in the germline V gene.

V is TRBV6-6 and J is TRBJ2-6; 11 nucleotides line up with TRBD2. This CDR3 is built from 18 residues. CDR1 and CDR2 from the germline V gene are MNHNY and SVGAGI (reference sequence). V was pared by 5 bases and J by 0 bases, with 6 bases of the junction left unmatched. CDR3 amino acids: CASSRILAGVSGANVLTF. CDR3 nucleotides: TGTGCCAGCAGTCGAATACTAGCGGGAGTCTCTGGGGCCAACGTCCTGACTTTC.

The chain's CDR3 is CATSRGRGERNEQYF. As DNA, the CDR3 is TGTGCCACCAGCAGAGGGCGGGGCGAGAGGAACGAGCAGTACTTC. This chain links TRBV15 with TRBJ2-7; D perhaps matches TRBD2 (6 bases). The V end was cut by 1 base, the J end by 5 bases, with 15 bases between. CDR1 and CDR2 from the germline V gene are LNHNV and YYDKDF (reference sequence). The CDR3 is 15 residues long.

The CDR3 DNA reads as TGTGCCAGCTCACCGGGGGGAAGGGACTATGGCTACACCTTC. Amino acid sequence: CASSPGGRDYGYTF. The rearrangement uses TRBV18 and TRBJ1-2; a possible D gene is TRBD1 (5 bases). The CDR3 consists of 14 residues. Trimming took 3 bases from V and 3 from J, leaving 11 bases between them. Germline CDR1 and CDR2: KGHSH and LQKENI.

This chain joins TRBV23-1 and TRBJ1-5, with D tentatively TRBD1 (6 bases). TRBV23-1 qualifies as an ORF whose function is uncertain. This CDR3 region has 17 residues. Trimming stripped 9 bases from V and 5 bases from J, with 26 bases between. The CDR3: CARGPQGHDSGDQPQHF. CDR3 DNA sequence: TGCGCCAGGGGTCCACAGGGACATGACTCTGGGGATCAGCCCCAGCATTTT.

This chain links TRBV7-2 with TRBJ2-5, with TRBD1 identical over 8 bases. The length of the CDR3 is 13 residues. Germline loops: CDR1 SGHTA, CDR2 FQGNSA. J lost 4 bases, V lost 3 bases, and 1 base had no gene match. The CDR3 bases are TGTGCCAGCAGCTTTACAGGGGGAGAGACCCAGTACTTC. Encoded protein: CASSFTGGETQYF.

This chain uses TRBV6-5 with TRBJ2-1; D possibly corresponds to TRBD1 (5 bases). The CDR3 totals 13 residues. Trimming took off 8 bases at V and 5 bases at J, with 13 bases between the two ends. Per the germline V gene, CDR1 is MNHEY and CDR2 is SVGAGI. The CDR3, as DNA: TGTGCCAGCGGGTTGGGCAGGGACAATGAGCAGTTCTTC. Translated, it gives CASGLGRDNEQFF.

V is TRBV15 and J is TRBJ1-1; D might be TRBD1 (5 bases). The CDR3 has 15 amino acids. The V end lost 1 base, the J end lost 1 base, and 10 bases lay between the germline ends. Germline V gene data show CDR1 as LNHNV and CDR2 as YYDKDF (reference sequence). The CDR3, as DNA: TGTGCCACCAGCAGAGTCGCCAGGGCGAACACTGAAGCTTTCTTT. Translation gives CATSRVARANTEAFF.

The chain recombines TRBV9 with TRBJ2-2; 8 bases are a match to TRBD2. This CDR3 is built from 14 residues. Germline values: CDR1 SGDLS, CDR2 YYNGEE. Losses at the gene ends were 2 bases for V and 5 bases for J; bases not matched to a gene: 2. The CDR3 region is CASSVRGGTGELFF. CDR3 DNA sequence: TGTGCCAGCAGCGTCCGGGGGGGAACCGGGGAGCTGTTTTTT.

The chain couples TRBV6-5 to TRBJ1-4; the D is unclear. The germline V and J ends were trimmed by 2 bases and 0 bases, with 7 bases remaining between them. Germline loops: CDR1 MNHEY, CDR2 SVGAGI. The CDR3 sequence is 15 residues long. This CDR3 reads CASSYTSTTNEKLFF. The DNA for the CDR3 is TGTGCCAGCAGTTACACAAGTACAACTAATGAAAAACTGTTTTTT.